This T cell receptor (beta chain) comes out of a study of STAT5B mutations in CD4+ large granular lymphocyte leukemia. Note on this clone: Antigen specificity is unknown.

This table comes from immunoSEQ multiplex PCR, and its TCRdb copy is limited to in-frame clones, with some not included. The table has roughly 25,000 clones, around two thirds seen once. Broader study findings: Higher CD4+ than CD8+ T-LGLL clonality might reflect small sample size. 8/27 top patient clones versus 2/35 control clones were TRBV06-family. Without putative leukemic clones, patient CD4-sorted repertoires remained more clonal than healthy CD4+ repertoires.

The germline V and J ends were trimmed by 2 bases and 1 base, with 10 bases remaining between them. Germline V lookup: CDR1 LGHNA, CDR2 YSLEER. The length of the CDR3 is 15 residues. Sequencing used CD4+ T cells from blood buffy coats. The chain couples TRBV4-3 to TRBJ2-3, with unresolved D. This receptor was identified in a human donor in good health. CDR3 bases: TGCGCCAGCAGCCAACGACTTAGTGGCACAGATACGCAGTATTTT. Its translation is CASSQRLSGTDTQYF.